This note documents a single TCR beta chain sequence. Its antigen is not known. These data are taken from a study of T-cell memory formation after mild COVID-19. Study-wide context: Largely, the TCR clusters proved donor specific. General observations from the study: Later expanders leaned toward CD4+, whereas clones contracting from day 15 to 85 were balanced CD4/CD8.

Germline lookup yields CDR1 SGHVS and CDR2 FNYEAQ. The CDR3 has 14 residues. V dropped 5 bases and J dropped 7; count of bases not matched to a gene: 11. TCRdb called the 5' RACE reads again in MiXCR, with one record for every CDR3 protein. The profile shows about 140,000 distinct CDR3 sequences, approximately 15% of them singletons. The sample comprised PBMCs or a T cell subset sorted from them (not recorded which). The clonotype originates from an adult woman who had mild COVID-19 (a few samples of this study predate the infection). Cell type and time point are not known. The gene calls are TRBV7-6 and TRBJ2-7; 7 nucleotides align to TRBD2. DNA for the CDR3: TGTGCCAGCAGCCGAACTAGCGCCGGAGGGGAGCAGTACTTC. Amino acids: CASSRTSAGGEQYF.